The subject of this entry is one TCR beta chain. Its antigen is unknown. The data originate from a study of post-analysis software for immune sequencing data. On the study more broadly: Relapsing-remitting, secondary progressive and progressive-relapsing multiple sclerosis courses were included. Study observations and caveats: Analysis by F measure revealed that same-batch samples clustered strongly together.

TCR beta libraries were prepared from cDNA with unique molecular identifiers. Using its own MiXCR run on the PCR reads, TCRdb lists one record per CDR3 protein. The table includes fewer than 850,000 distinct CDR3 sequences, about 27% detected once. The TCR was taken from a girl under 18 with multiple sclerosis. The sequencing sample was made of blood.

The CDR3 coding sequence is TGCGCCAGCCGTAGGACTAGCGAGACCACAGATACGCAGTATTTT. It encodes CASRRTSETTDTQYF. The genes are TRBV5-1 and TRBJ2-3; 9 nucleotides line up with TRBD2. Germline loops: CDR1 SGHRS, CDR2 YFSETQ. The CDR3 sequence is 15 residues long. V trimming: 7 bases; J trimming: 2 bases; junction bases outside the gene matches: 8.